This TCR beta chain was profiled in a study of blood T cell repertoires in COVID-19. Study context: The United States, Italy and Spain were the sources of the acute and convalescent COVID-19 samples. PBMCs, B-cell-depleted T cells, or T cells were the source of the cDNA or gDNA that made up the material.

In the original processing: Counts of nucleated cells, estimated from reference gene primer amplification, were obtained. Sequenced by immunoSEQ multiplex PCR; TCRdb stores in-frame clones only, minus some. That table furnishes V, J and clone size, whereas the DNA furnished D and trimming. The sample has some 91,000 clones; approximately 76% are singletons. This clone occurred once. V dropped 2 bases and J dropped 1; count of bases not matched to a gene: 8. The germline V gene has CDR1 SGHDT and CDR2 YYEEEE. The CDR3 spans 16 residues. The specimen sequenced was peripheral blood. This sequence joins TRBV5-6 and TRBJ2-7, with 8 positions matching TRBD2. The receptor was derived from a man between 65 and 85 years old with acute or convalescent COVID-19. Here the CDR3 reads CASSFGIAGGSYEQYF. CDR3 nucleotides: TGTGCCAGCAGCTTTGGTATCGCGGGGGGTTCCTACGAGCAGTACTTC.